These T cell receptor beta chains were read from a single sample in a study of response to subunit inactivated influenza vaccine. TCRdb called the RT-PCR reads again in MiXCR, with one record for every CDR3 protein. The table records roughly 780,000 distinct CDR3 sequences, 18% of them present only once. The material sequenced was PBMCs from blood, taken more than 4 days after vaccination. The source is a man aged 45-65 years who received an inactivated influenza vaccine. Both conserved end residues are part of each CDR3. Fields, in order: J gene, D gene, clone size, V gene, CDR3 protein, CDR3 DNA. A D gene is named only where the DNA matches it firmly. Not all rows give a size; the values are once, few, many and, for expanded clones, a class.

TRBJ2-5 | TRBD1 | few | TRBV20-1 | CSAREVGGYETQYF | TGCAGTGCTAGAGAAGTAGGGGGCTACGAGACCCAGTACTTC
TRBJ2-7 | TRBD1 | many | TRBV29-1 | CSVEEARQGNEQYF | TGCAGCGTTGAAGAGGCTAGACAGGGTAACGAGCAGTACTTC
TRBJ2-2 | . | . | TRBV12-3/TRBV12-4 | CASSFQQGRLFF | TGTGCCAGCAGTTTCCAACAGGGAAGGCTGTTTTTT
TRBJ2-3 | . | . | TRBV2 | CASSNPYGGTDTQYF | TGTGCCAGCAGTAACCCCTATGGGGGCACAGATACGCAGTATTTT
TRBJ2-3 | . | . | TRBV20-1 | CSATAGPFDTQYF | TGCAGTGCTACGGCGGGGCCTTTCGATACGCAGTATTTT
TRBJ2-3 | . | . | TRBV28 | CASRLLAGTDTQYF | TGTGCCAGCAGGCTATTGGCAGGCACAGATACGCAGTATTTT
TRBJ2-1 | TRBD1 | few | TRBV28 | CASSSGTEYWGEQFF | TGTGCCAGCAGTTCCGGGACAGAGTATTGGGGTGAGCAGTTCTTC
TRBJ1-5 | . | few | TRBV30 | CACSQGGNQPQHF | TGTGCCTGTTCTCAGGGCGGCAATCAGCCCCAGCATTTT
TRBJ2-5 | . | once | TRBV6-2/TRBV6-3 | CASSYSSGRETQYF | TGTGCCAGCAGTTACTCGAGTGGGAGAGAGACCCAGTACTTC
TRBJ2-1 | TRBD2 | . | TRBV12-3/TRBV12-4 | CASSFTSGRPEQFF | TGTGCCAGCAGTTTCACTAGCGGGAGGCCTGAGCAGTTCTTC
TRBJ2-3 | TRBD2 | many | TRBV10-3 | CATGLAADTQYF | TGTGCCACTGGACTAGCGGCAGATACGCAGTATTTT
TRBJ1-5 | . | . | TRBV12-3/TRBV12-4 | CASSKQGPQPQHF | TGTGCCAGCAGCAAACAGGGCCCTCAGCCCCAGCATTTT
TRBJ2-7 | . | few | TRBV20-1 | CSAYRTAYEQYF | TGCAGTGCTTACCGGACAGCCTACGAGCAGTACTTC
TRBJ1-1 | TRBD1 | many | TRBV29-1 | CSVEDTRGQGGSLLFF | TGCAGCGTTGAAGATACGAGGGGACAGGGGGGATCCCTCCTTTTCTTT
TRBJ2-7 | . | many | TRBV12-3/TRBV12-4 | CASSFRQGSSYEQYF | TGTGCCAGCAGTTTCAGGCAGGGGAGCTCCTACGAGCAGTACTTC
TRBJ2-2 | TRBD2 | few | TRBV4-3 | CASSRTGGLATHTNTGELFF | TGCGCCAGCAGCCGAACAGGTGGACTAGCCACACACACGAACACCGGGGAGCTGTTTTTT
TRBJ1-2 | . | once | TRBV15 | CATSNQLYYGYTF | TGTGCCACCAGCAACCAGCTATACTATGGCTACACCTTC
TRBJ2-2 | . | . | TRBV28 | CASRAAGYANTGELFF | TGTGCCAGCCGCGCCGCGGGATACGCGAACACCGGGGAGCTGTTTTTT
TRBJ1-6 | . | . | TRBV10-3 | CAISGNEYSYNSPLHF | TGTGCCATCAGTGGAAACGAATACTCCTATAATTCACCCCTCCACTTT
TRBJ2-1 | . | once | TRBV6-2/TRBV6-3 | CASSYPIGEKSSYNEQFF | TGTGCCAGCAGTTACCCCATTGGGGAGAAGAGCTCCTACAATGAGCAGTTCTTC
TRBJ1-1 | . | . | TRBV5-1 | CASSSGVVNTEAFF | TGCGCCAGCAGCTCGGGGGTAGTGAACACTGAAGCTTTCTTT
TRBJ2-3 | TRBD2 | . | TRBV5-1 | CASSLSGTLDTQYF | TGCGCCAGCAGCCTGAGCGGGACTTTAGATACGCAGTATTTT
TRBJ2-2 | . | few | TRBV5-5 | CASSLGQLPGELFF | TGTGCCAGCAGCTTGGGACAGTTGCCCGGGGAGCTGTTTTTT
TRBJ2-3 | TRBD1 | few | TRBV5-1 | CASSPGTETDTQYF | TGCGCCAGCAGCCCCGGGACAGAGACAGATACGCAGTATTTT
TRBJ2-2 | TRBD2 | few | TRBV20-1 | CSARRASAGTANTGELFF | TGCAGTGCTAGAAGGGCCTCAGCGGGAACCGCGAACACCGGGGAGCTGTTTTTT
TRBJ2-3 | . | many | TRBV7-2 | CASSLEGNTQYF | TGTGCCAGCAGCTTAGAGGGGAATACGCAGTATTTT
TRBJ2-1 | TRBD2 | many | TRBV14 | CASSPTVTSGPYNEQFF | TGTGCCAGCAGCCCCACCGTTACTAGCGGGCCTTACAATGAGCAGTTCTTC
TRBJ2-5 | TRBD2 | . | TRBV20-1 | CSASGTSGPQETQYF | TGCAGTGCTAGTGGGACTAGCGGACCACAAGAGACCCAGTACTTC
TRBJ2-1 | . | . | TRBV9 | CASSVSQPSSYNEQFF | TGTGCCAGCAGCGTTTCCCAACCAAGCTCCTACAATGAGCAGTTCTTC
TRBJ1-2 | . | few | TRBV6-5 | CASSSLDRREGYTF | TGTGCCAGCAGTTCTCTCGACAGGCGAGAAGGCTACACCTTC
TRBJ1-2 | TRBD1 | few | TRBV7-2 | CASSFADRGLGYTF | TGTGCCAGCAGCTTTGCGGACAGGGGGCTGGGCTACACCTTC
TRBJ2-1 | TRBD2 | . | TRBV5-1 | CASSSDLAGDEQFF | TGCGCCAGCAGCTCGGACCTAGCGGGTGATGAGCAGTTCTTC
TRBJ1-5 | TRBD1 | . | TRBV12-3/TRBV12-4 | CASSKGQYSNQPQHF | TGTGCCAGCAGTAAGGGACAGTATAGCAATCAGCCCCAGCATTTT
TRBJ2-2 | . | few | TRBV20-1 | CSARDKRLGNTGELFF | TGCAGTGCTAGAGATAAGAGACTAGGGAACACCGGGGAGCTGTTTTTT
TRBJ2-2 | . | few | TRBV7-3 | CASSLVGLSTGELFF | TGTGCCAGCAGCTTAGTTGGCCTTTCCACCGGGGAGCTGTTTTTT
TRBJ1-3 | . | few | TRBV28 | CASSPPLGGNTIYF | TGTGCCAGCAGTCCGCCTTTAGGTGGAAACACCATATATTTT
TRBJ2-2 | . | . | TRBV20-1 | CSARRGSAGELFF | TGCAGTGCTAGAAGGGGTAGCGCCGGGGAGCTGTTTTTT
TRBJ1-1 | TRBD1 | . | TRBV5-1 | CASSSTPTGTGLGNTEAFF | TGCGCCAGCAGCTCCACCCCCACCGGGACAGGCCTGGGAAACACTGAAGCTTTCTTT
TRBJ1-2 | . | few | TRBV5-1 | CASSLSSSRDGYTF | TGCGCCAGCAGCTTGTCGTCGAGTAGGGATGGCTACACCTTC
TRBJ2-3 | . | . | TRBV13 | CASSPTSTQAQYF | TGTGCCAGCAGCCCCACCAGCACCCAAGCGCAGTATTTT
TRBJ1-5 | . | few | TRBV7-2 | CASSSGSYSNQPQHF | TGTGCCAGCAGCTCGGGGAGTTATAGCAATCAGCCCCAGCATTTT
TRBJ2-7 | TRBD2 | . | TRBV14 | CASSQEAGTSSYEQYF | TGTGCCAGCAGCCAAGAAGCCGGGACTAGCTCCTACGAGCAGTACTTC
TRBJ2-1 | . | . | TRBV4-3 | CASSQLENEQFF | TGCGCCAGCAGCCAACTTGAAAATGAGCAGTTCTTC
TRBJ2-7 | . | once | TRBV6-5 | CASSYFHGGPYEQYF | TGTGCCAGCAGTTACTTCCATGGGGGGCCCTACGAGCAGTACTTC
TRBJ2-6 | . | . | TRBV7-3 | CASSLTAFSGANVLTF | TGTGCCAGCAGCTTAACTGCGTTTTCTGGGGCCAACGTCCTGACTTTC
TRBJ2-1 | TRBD2 | . | TRBV9 | CASSVGHLAGVSEQFF | TGTGCCAGCAGCGTAGGACACCTAGCGGGAGTATCTGAGCAGTTCTTC
TRBJ2-1 | . | . | TRBV6-2/TRBV6-3 | CASSPPGPRPFF | TGTGCCAGCAGTCCCCCAGGTCCCCGCCCGTTCTTC
TRBJ2-3 | . | . | TRBV7-2 | CASSFLPGTDTQYF | TGTGCCAGCAGCTTTTTGCCGGGGACAGATACGCAGTATTTT
TRBJ2-7 | . | few | TRBV5-1 | CASSLEGAADEQYF | TGCGCCAGCAGCTTGGAGGGAGCAGCGGACGAGCAGTACTTC
TRBJ2-2 | TRBD1 | . | TRBV5-1 | CASSSDRGLNTGELFF | TGCGCCAGCAGCTCGGACAGGGGGCTTAACACCGGGGAGCTGTTTTTT
TRBJ1-1 | . | once | TRBV6-2/TRBV6-3 | CASTLRENTEAFF | TGTGCCAGCACCCTGAGGGAGAACACTGAAGCTTTCTTT
TRBJ2-3 | . | . | TRBV20-1 | CSARGFYGPDTQYF | TGCAGTGCTAGAGGGTTCTACGGTCCAGATACGCAGTATTTT